In this sample, the clone carrying this T cell receptor (delta chain) turned up many times. Its antigen is not identified. TCRdb has a much larger clone's protein, which differs at residue 17 from the translation of this DNA, likely because of a read error; what is shown is the protein translated from the DNA. The germline CDR1 and CDR2 sequences are GEAIGNYY and EKD. This CDR3 region has 18 residues. The data derive from a study of γδ T cells in repeated Plasmodium falciparum infection. Study context: Samples were taken at baseline, before some infections, and 21 days after each.

Vgamma9/Vdelta2+ and Vdelta2-negative gammadelta T cells were flow-sorted from PBMC for bulk sequencing. Study-level results: Repeated controlled infections reportedly drove waves of new clonotype selection in Vdelta2-negative, mostly Vdelta1+, gammadelta repertoires.

Sequencing covered both gamma and delta TCR chains per sample. TCRdb re-called the multiplex PCR reads using CATT. The table lists 50,000 to 65,000 delta-chain clones, about 1.5% of them singletons. The sequenced material came from gamma-delta T cells from blood. The V gene is TRDV2, but the J gene lacks a call; the table gives TRDD3 as D, unverified against the DNA. The receptor's source is a pool of human donors (malaria-infected and uninfected, not separated). The CDR3 loop is CACDTLGLLGTHTDKLTF. CDR3 bases: TGTGCCTGTGACACCCTGGGTTTACTGGGGACGCACACCGATAAACTCACCTTT.